This entry lists 2 T cell receptor beta chains sequenced from one sample in a study of cytomegalovirus exposure and HLA in healthy donors. Produced via immunoSEQ multiplex PCR; TCRdb's table is partial and in-frame only. The sample shows about 250,000 clones, about 90% of them seen only once. The sequenced sample was PBMCs. These receptors were taken from a man younger than 35 in good health and CMV-seropositive.

The genes are TRBV6-5 and TRBJ1-1; 8 bases agree with TRBD1. The CDR3 length is 15 residues. Germline CDR1 and CDR2: MNHEY and SVGAGI. Losses at the gene ends were 0 bases for V and 4 bases for J; bases not matched to a gene: 4. The CDR3 loop reads CASSYSQGGSTEAFF. The DNA for the CDR3 is TGTGCCAGCAGTTACTCACAGGGGGGCTCCACTGAAGCTTTCTTT.

V gene TRBV29-1 combines with J gene TRBJ2-7; no reliable D call. The V gene's germline CDR1 is SQVTM and CDR2 ANQGSEA. Trimming took 4 bases from V and 2 from J, leaving 6 bases between them. The length of the CDR3 is 11 residues. The CDR3 loop is CSVGVTYEQYF. The CDR3 bases are TGCAGCGTTGGTGTCACCTACGAGCAGTACTTC.